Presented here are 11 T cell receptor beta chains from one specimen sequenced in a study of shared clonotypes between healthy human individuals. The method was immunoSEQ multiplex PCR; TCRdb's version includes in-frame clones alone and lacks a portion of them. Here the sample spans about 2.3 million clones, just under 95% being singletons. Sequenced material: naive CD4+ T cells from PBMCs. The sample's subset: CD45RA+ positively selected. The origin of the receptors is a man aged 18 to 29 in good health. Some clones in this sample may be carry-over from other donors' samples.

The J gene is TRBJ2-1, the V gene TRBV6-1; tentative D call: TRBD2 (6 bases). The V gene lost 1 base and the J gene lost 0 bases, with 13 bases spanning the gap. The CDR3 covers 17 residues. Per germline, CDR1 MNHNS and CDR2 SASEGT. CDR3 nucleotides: TGTGCCAGCAGTGAAGAAATTAGCGGCCTCTCCTACAATGAGCAGTTCTTC. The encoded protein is CASSEEISGLSYNEQFF.

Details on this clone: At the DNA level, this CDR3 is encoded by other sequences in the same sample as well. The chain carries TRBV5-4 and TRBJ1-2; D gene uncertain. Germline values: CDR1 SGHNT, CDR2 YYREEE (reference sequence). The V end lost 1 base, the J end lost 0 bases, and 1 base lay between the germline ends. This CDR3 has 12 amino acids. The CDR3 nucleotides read TGTGCCAGCAGCTTGCCTAACTATGGCTACACCTTC. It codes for CASSLPNYGYTF.

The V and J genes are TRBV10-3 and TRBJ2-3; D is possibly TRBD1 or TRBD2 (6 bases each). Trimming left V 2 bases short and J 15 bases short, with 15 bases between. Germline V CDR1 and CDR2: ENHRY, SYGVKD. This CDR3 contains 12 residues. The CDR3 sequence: CAISEVSRGQYF. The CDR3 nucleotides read TGTGCCATCAGTGAGGTGTCTCGGGGGCAATATTTT.

The CDR3 DNA reads TGTGCCAGCAGCCAACTTAGCGGGAGAGTTATCAATGAGCAGTTCTTC. It is translated as CASSQLSGRVINEQFF. The chain uses TRBV7-2 and TRBJ2-1; 9 positions agree with TRBD2. Losses at the gene ends were 5 bases for V and 6 bases for J; bases not matched to a gene: 11. Per germline, CDR1 SGHTA and CDR2 FQGNSA. CDR3 length: 16 residues. The variable domain in full, with the rest retrieved from reference TRBV7-2 and TRBJ2-1, is GAGVSQSPSNKVTEKGKDVELRCDPISGHTALYWYRQSLGQGLEFLIYFQGNSAPDKSGLPSDRFSAERTGGSVSTLTIQRTQQEDSAVYLCASSQLSGRVINEQFFGPGTRLTVL.

CDR3: CASRSTSGSPEQYF. CDR3 DNA: TGCGCCAGCAGGTCAACTAGCGGCTCTCCCGAGCAGTACTTC. The chain combines TRBV5-1 with TRBJ2-7; 8 bases are a match to TRBD2. Losses at the gene ends were 5 bases for V and 6 bases for J; bases not matched to a gene: 10. CDR1 and CDR2 (germline): SGHRS, YFSETQ. This CDR3 has 14 residues.

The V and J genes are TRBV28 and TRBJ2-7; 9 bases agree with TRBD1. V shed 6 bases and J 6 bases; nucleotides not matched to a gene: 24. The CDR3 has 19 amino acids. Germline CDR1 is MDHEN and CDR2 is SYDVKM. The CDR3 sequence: CASRSFTWGPGTGLAEQYF. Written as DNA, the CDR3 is TGTGCCAGCAGAAGTTTTACATGGGGTCCCGGGACAGGGCTCGCCGAGCAGTACTTC.

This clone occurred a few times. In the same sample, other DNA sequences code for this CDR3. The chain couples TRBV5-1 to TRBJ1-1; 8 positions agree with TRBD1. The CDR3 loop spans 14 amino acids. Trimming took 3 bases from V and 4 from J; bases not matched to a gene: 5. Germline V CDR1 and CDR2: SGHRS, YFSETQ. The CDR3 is CASSSGTGGTEAFF. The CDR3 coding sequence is TGCGCCAGCAGCTCGGGAACAGGGGGCACTGAAGCTTTCTTT.

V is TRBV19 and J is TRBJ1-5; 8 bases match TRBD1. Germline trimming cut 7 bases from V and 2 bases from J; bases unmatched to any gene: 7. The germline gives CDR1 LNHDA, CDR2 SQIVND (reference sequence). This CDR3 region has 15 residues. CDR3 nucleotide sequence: TGTGCCAGTATGACAGGGGAGTTGGGCAATCAGCCCCAGCATTTT. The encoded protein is CASMTGELGNQPQHF. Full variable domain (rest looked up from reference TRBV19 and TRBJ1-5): DGGITQSPKYLFRKEGQNVTLSCEQNLNHDAMYWYRQDPGQGLRLIYYSQIVNDFQKGDIAEGYSVSREKKESFPLTVTSAQKNPTAFYLCASMTGELGNQPQHFGDGTRLSIL.

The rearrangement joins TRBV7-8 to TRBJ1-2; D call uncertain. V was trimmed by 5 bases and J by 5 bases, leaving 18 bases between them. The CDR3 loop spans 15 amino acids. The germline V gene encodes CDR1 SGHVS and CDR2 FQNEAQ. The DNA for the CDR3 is TGTGCCAGCAGCGCCCAAGGACCTGGCGGGTATGGCTACACCTTC. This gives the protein CASSAQGPGGYGYTF.

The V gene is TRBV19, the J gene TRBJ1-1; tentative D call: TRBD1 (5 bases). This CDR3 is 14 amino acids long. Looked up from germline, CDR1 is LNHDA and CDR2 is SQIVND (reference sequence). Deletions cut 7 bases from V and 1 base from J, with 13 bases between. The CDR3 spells CASKPWGSNTEAFF. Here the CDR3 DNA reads TGTGCCAGTAAGCCTTGGGGGTCGAACACTGAAGCTTTCTTT. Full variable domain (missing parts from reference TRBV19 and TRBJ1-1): DGGITQSPKYLFRKEGQNVTLSCEQNLNHDAMYWYRQDPGQGLRLIYYSQIVNDFQKGDIAEGYSVSREKKESFPLTVTSAQKNPTAFYLCASKPWGSNTEAFFGQGTRLTVV.

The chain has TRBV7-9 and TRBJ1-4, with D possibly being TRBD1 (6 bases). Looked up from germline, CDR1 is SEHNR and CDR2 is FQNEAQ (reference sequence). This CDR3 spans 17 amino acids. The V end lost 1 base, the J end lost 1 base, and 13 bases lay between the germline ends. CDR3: CASSLGLIGGTNEKLFF. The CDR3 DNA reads TGTGCCAGCAGCTTAGGTCTTATAGGGGGAACTAATGAAAAACTGTTTTTT. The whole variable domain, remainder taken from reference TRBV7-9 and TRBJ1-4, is DTGVSQNPRHKITKRGQNVTFRCDPISEHNRLYWYRQTLGQGPEFLTYFQNEAQLEKSRLLSDRFSAERPKGSFSTLEIQRTEQGDSAMYLCASSLGLIGGTNEKLFFGSGTQLSVL.